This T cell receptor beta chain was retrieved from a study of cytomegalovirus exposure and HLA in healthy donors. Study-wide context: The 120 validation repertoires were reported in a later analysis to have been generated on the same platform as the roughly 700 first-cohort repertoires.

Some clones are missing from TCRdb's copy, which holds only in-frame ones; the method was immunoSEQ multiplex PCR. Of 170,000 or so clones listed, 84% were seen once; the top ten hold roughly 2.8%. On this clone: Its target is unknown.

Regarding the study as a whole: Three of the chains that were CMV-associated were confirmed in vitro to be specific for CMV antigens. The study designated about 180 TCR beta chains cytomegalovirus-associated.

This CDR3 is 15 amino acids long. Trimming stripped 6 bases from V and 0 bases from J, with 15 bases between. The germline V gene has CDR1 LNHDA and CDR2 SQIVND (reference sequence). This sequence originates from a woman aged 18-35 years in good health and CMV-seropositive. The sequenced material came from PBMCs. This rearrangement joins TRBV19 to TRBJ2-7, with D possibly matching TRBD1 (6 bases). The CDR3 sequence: CASRMGHLRSYEQYF. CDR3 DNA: TGTGCCAGTAGGATGGGACACTTACGCTCCTACGAGCAGTACTTC. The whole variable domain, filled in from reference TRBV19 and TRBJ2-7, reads DGGITQSPKYLFRKEGQNVTLSCEQNLNHDAMYWYRQDPGQGLRLIYYSQIVNDFQKGDIAEGYSVSREKKESFPLTVTSAQKNPTAFYLCASRMGHLRSYEQYFGPGTRLTVT.